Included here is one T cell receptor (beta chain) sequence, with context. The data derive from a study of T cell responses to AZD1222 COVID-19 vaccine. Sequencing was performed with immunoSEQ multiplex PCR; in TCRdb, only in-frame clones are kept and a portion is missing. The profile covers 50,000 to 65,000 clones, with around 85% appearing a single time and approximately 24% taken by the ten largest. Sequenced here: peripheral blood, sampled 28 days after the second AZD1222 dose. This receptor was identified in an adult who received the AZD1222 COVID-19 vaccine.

This CDR3 reads CASSQEIGASGANVLTF. CDR3 coding DNA: TGCGCCAGCAGCCAAGAGATCGGTGCCTCTGGGGCCAACGTCCTGACTTTC. V usage is TRBV4-3 and J usage is TRBJ2-6; D is undetermined. The CDR3 covers 17 residues. V lost 0 bases and J 0 bases, leaving 9 bases between the germline ends. Germline values: CDR1 LGHNA, CDR2 YSLEER.